Only one count was recorded for the clone carrying this T cell receptor (beta chain). What it binds is not known. The sample belongs to a study of cytotoxic CD8 clonotypes in ibrutinib-treated CLL. Whole-study findings and limits: Once treatment began, public clonotypes, which were uncommon, contracted or stayed stable.

The intended depth for sequencing was 1 in 200,000 to 1 in 1 million T cells. Profiling relied on immunoSEQ multiplex PCR, and the TCRdb table lists in-frame clones only, not all of them. The profile covers over 100,000 clones, with over 75% appearing a single time and 2% to 2.5% taken by the ten largest. This specimen was PBMCs, taken after 24 months of ibrutinib treatment. The receptor was derived from a human donor with chronic lymphocytic leukemia.

CDR3 sequence: CASSNLLAGEGEQYF. The CDR3 DNA reads TGTGCCAGCAGTAATCTCCTAGCGGGAGAGGGCGAGCAGTACTTC. V gene TRBV28 combines with J gene TRBJ2-7; 10 positions agree with TRBD2. The CDR3 runs to 15 residues. Trimming cost V 5 bases and J 6 bases; bases outside gene matches: 10. Germline-derived CDR1 and CDR2 are MDHEN and SYDVKM.